This TCR beta chain was captured by sequencing in a study of response to subunit inactivated influenza vaccine. The study's findings and limits: The authors put forward the suggestion that each seasonal influenza vaccination may bring in only a limited number of new T cells.

V lost 4 bases to trimming and J lost 6 bases; unmatched junction nucleotides: 10. This CDR3 is 15 amino acids long. The germline CDR1 and CDR2 sequences are SGHRS and YFSETQ. TCRdb reprocessed the RT-PCR reads via MiXCR and lists one record per CDR3 protein. The table includes over 650,000 distinct CDR3 sequences, 15% to 20% detected once. This clonotype was detected a few times. Its antigen remains unidentified. This sequence was found in a man aged 50 or older who received an inactivated influenza vaccine. Specimen: PBMCs from blood, collected 4 to 6 days after vaccination. The rearrangement links TRBV5-1 to TRBJ2-1, with TRBD1 matching 7 bases. CDR3 sequence (DNA): TGCGCCAGCAGCCTCAGACAGGGTGGGAGCAATGAGCAGTTCTTC. Encoded protein: CASSLRQGGSNEQFF.